This TCR beta chain derives from a study of cytomegalovirus exposure and HLA in healthy donors. Study-wide background: There were nearly 120 million unique TCR beta sequences, drawn from about 190 million T cells, in an earlier analysis. General study points: Rarity marked most TCR sequences, yet some public TCRs occurred in many donors. Per a prior analysis, the majority of TCR beta V segments were productive roughly 90% or roughly 30% of the time.

A word on this clone: Its target is not known.

The CDR3 runs to 15 residues. With 6 bases removed from V and 0 bases from J, the gap between germline ends came to 12 bases. Looked up from germline, CDR1 is MNHNY and CDR2 is SVGAGI (reference sequence). The PCR employed 60 Vbeta primers together with 13 Jbeta primers. Clones were read by immunoSEQ multiplex PCR, and TCRdb kept only the in-frame ones, dropping some. The data hold about 140,000 clones, with around 79% observed a single time. The sample was PBMCs. The J gene is TRBJ1-5, the V gene TRBV6-6; D possibly corresponds to TRBD1 (6 bases). This receptor was taken from a female donor in good health and CMV-seronegative. Written as DNA, the CDR3 is TGTGCCAGCAGCTCAGGACAGTATAGCAATCAGCCCCAGCATTTT. This codes for CASSSGQYSNQPQHF.